The 17 T cell receptor beta chains given below trace back to one sample, sequenced in a study of blood T cell repertoires in COVID-19. Measured with immunoSEQ multiplex PCR; TCRdb has only the in-frame clones, and not every one. This sample has about 87,000 clones, with over 80% found just once. The sample comprised peripheral blood. These receptors were obtained from a woman aged 70 to 79 with acute or convalescent COVID-19.

The J gene is TRBJ1-3, the V gene TRBV11-3; the D is unclear. The CDR3 length is 14 residues. The V end was cut by 4 bases, the J end by 0 bases, with 7 bases between. Germline-derived CDR1 and CDR2 are SGHNT and YENEEA. CDR3 nucleotides: TGTGCCAGCAGCTCACAGATCTCTGGAAACACCATATATTTT. Translating it yields CASSSQISGNTIYF.

J is TRBJ1-2 and V is TRBV27; 11 bases match TRBD1. CDR3 size: 16 residues. Looked up from germline, CDR1 is MNHEY and CDR2 is SMNVEV (reference sequence). J was trimmed by 1 base and V by 2 bases; bases with no gene match: 3. This CDR3 is CASSLGQGAYNYGYTF. For the CDR3, the DNA is TGTGCCAGCAGTTTAGGACAGGGGGCCTATAACTATGGCTACACCTTC.

The chain links TRBV19 to TRBJ1-5; unclear D gene. Germline V gene data show CDR1 as LNHDA and CDR2 as SQIVND (reference sequence). V dropped 0 bases and J dropped 5 bases, with 5 bases sitting between them. The CDR3 sequence is 13 residues long. The DNA of the CDR3 is TGTGCCAGTAGTATAGATCCAGATCAGCCCCAGCATTTT. It codes for CASSIDPDQPQHF.

This chain joins TRBV18 and TRBJ1-1, with D unresolved. Germline V gene lookup returns CDR1 KGHSH and CDR2 LQKENI. The length of the CDR3 is 15 residues. The ends were cut back, 0 bases at V and 6 bases at J, with 14 bases in the middle. CDR3 sequence (DNA): TGTGCCAGCTCACCACCGGCCGGTTTCGGGGCTGAAGCTTTCTTT. Its translation is CASSPPAGFGAEAFF.

This clone was observed a handful of times. The CDR3 region has the DNA TGTGCCAGCAGCTTTTTCTCCGCAACTAATGAAAAACTGTTTTTT. Translation gives CASSFFSATNEKLFF. The rearrangement links TRBV7-9 to TRBJ1-4; D remains ambiguous. Germline values: CDR1 SEHNR, CDR2 FQNEAQ (reference sequence). V was pared by 3 bases and J by 0 bases, with 8 bases between. The CDR3 consists of 15 residues.

This clone was seen a single time. The rearrangement uses TRBV7-3 and TRBJ1-1, with TRBD1 as a possible D gene (6 bases). The CDR3 is made up of 15 amino acids. The ends were cut back, 2 bases at V and 1 base at J, with 11 bases in the middle. In germline, CDR1 is SGHTA, CDR2 FQGTGA. The CDR3 region has the DNA TGTGCCAGCAGCTTATACCAAGGGGGGAACACTGAAGCTTTCTTT. Protein product: CASSLYQGGNTEAFF.

The chain joins TRBV7-3 to TRBJ1-1, with no clear D. The CDR3 covers 14 residues. V lost 5 bases and J lost 0, with 10 bases in between. Per the germline V gene, CDR1 is SGHTA and CDR2 is FQGTGA. CDR3 protein: CASSLLGVNTEAFF. The CDR3 bases are TGTGCCAGCAGCCTACTCGGGGTGAACACTGAAGCTTTCTTT.

Only one count was recorded for this clone. Other DNA variants within this sample encode the same CDR3. Here the CDR3 DNA reads TGCGCCAGCAGCCCTGGGACAGCGGCTAACTATGGCTACACCTTC. This encodes CASSPGTAANYGYTF. J is TRBJ1-2 and V is TRBV4-1; TRBD1 aligns across 7 bases. Germline CDR1 reads MGHRA; CDR2 reads YSYEKL. V was clipped by 4 bases and J by 0 bases; unmatched bases: 5. The CDR3 sequence is 15 residues long.

This clone was seen only a few times. The chain recombines TRBV30 with TRBJ1-6; D possibly corresponds to TRBD1 (5 bases). This CDR3 spans 14 amino acids. Trimming cost V 3 bases and J 7 bases, with 13 bases left between them. Germline V gene sequence: CDR1 GTSNPN, CDR2 SVGIG (reference sequence). CDR3 coding DNA: TGTGCCTGGAGCATCGGCGGGGGAAATTCACCCCTCCACTTT. Amino acids: CAWSIGGGNSPLHF.

The CDR3 loop is CSASALAGGTDTQYF. The CDR3 coding sequence is TGCAGTGCTAGTGCCCTAGCGGGGGGCACAGATACGCAGTATTTT. The rearrangement links TRBV20-1 to TRBJ2-3; TRBD2 aligns across 10 bases. The V gene end was trimmed by 3 bases and the J gene end by 1 base; junction bases not matched to a gene: 4. CDR1 and CDR2 (germline): DFQATT, SNEGSKA (reference sequence). The CDR3 has 15 amino acids.

The chain joins TRBV20-1 to TRBJ1-1; tentatively, D is TRBD1 (6 bases). Germline loops: CDR1 DFQATT, CDR2 SNEGSKA (reference sequence). V was shortened by 3 bases and J by 6 bases, with 17 bases between the two germline ends. The CDR3 runs 14 residues. The CDR3 protein is CSASATGPVAEAFF. The CDR3 DNA sequence: TGCAGTGCTAGTGCGACAGGCCCAGTGGCTGAAGCTTTCTTT.

The chain employs TRBV27 and TRBJ1-5, with TRBD1 identical over 9 bases. V lost 6 bases, J lost 5 bases, and 8 bases stayed unmatched. CDR1 MNHEY and CDR2 SMNVEV come from the germline V gene (reference sequence). The CDR3 runs to 15 residues. The CDR3: CASRGGTGWYQPQHF. The CDR3 DNA reads as TGTGCCAGCAGGGGAGGGACAGGGTGGTATCAGCCCCAGCATTTT.

This clone was observed a few times. CDR3 DNA: TGTGCCATCAGCAGTACAGATTCACCAACCGCTAACTATGGCTACACCTTC. Protein: CAISSTDSPTANYGYTF. The chain uses TRBV10-3 and TRBJ1-2; no firm D call. In germline, CDR1 is ENHRY, CDR2 SYGVKD. V was shortened by 6 bases and J by 0 bases, with 20 bases between the two germline ends. The CDR3 has 17 residues.

The chain uses TRBV5-1 and TRBJ1-1, with D possibly matching TRBD1 (6 bases). CDR3 length: 14 residues. Deletions cut 0 bases from V and 5 bases from J, with 11 bases between. In germline, CDR1 is SGHRS, CDR2 YFSETQ. CDR3 bases: TGCGCCAGCAGCTTGGCCCCGGGACAAACTGAAGCTTTCTTT. Translation gives CASSLAPGQTEAFF.

In its sample, this clone was seen a few times. The chain uses TRBV3-1 (or the pseudogene TRBV3-2) and TRBJ2-3, with 8 positions matching TRBD2. CDR1 and CDR2 from the germline V gene are LGHDT and YNNKEL (reference sequence). Trimming cost V 3 bases and J 8 bases; bases outside gene matches: 13. This CDR3 has 16 amino acids. The CDR3 coding sequence is TGTGCCAGCAGCCATTGGACGCGGGGGGCTTATGGTACGCAGTATTTT. Translating it yields CASSHWTRGAYGTQYF.

Notes on this clone: The identical CDR3 is also encoded by other nucleotide sequences in the sample. This chain connects TRBV11-3 to TRBJ2-3; tentative D call: TRBD2 (5 bases). The CDR3 is made up of 14 amino acids. The germline V gene encodes CDR1 SGHNT and CDR2 YENEEA. Trimming left V 5 bases short and J 2 bases short, with 11 bases between. The CDR3 DNA reads TGTGCCAGCAGCCTCTCGAGGGCCACAGATACGCAGTATTTT. This sequence encodes CASSLSRATDTQYF.

This chain links TRBV27 with TRBJ1-5; TRBD1 is a possible D gene (5 bases). The germline V and J ends were trimmed by 6 bases and 0 bases, with 12 bases remaining between them. CDR1 MNHEY and CDR2 SMNVEV come from the germline V gene (reference sequence). This CDR3 contains 15 residues. CDR3 residues: CASSPRQYSNQPQHF. The CDR3 DNA reads TGTGCCAGCAGCCCTCGACAGTATAGCAATCAGCCCCAGCATTTT.